This T cell receptor (beta chain) derives from a study of T cells after yellow fever vaccination. Whole-study context: In the case of low-cell-number fractions, SMART-Seq v4 Ultra Low Input was used for preparation.

In the case of this clonotype: Its target is unknown.

This CDR3 spans 15 amino acids. The germline gives CDR1 SEHNR, CDR2 FQNEAQ (reference sequence). V gave up 4 bases and J gave up 4 bases; unmatched junction bases: 6. TCRdb called the 5' RACE reads again in MiXCR, with one record for every CDR3 protein. The sample lists 50,000 or so distinct CDR3 sequences, roughly 7.3% occurring once. Overall study findings and caveats: Clonotypes appearing in both CD4 and CD8 compartments existed, and their share was small. In post-booster samples, most primary-vaccination clones reappeared (about 95% CD4, approximately 91% CD8). Researchers report a weaker secondary response that nonetheless peaked faster, day 5 versus 15.

The chain joins TRBV7-9 to TRBJ2-3, with 9 bases aligning to TRBD1. The sequence was obtained from a young man who received the YFV17D yellow fever vaccine. Sequenced material: CD8+ T cells sorted from PBMCs, taken less than 16 days after the first yellow fever vaccination. The CDR3 here is CASSSNRDRADTQYF. The DNA for the CDR3 is TGTGCCAGCAGCTCGAACCGGGACAGGGCAGATACGCAGTATTTT.